Listed below are T cell receptor beta chains from one sample, sequenced in a study of blood T cell repertoires in COVID-19. Measured with immunoSEQ multiplex PCR; TCRdb has only the in-frame clones, and not every one. The sample records roughly 120,000 clones, roughly 90% being singletons. The sample comprised peripheral blood. These receptors came from a man aged 50-60 years with active COVID-19. Both conserved end residues are part of each CDR3. D genes are given only for firm matches. For some rows the clone size is stated as once, few or many, or as a class when expanded; others skip it.

>TRBV7-2|TRBJ2-7|TRBD2|.
CASSKSGLAIYEQYF
TGTGCCAGCAGCAAGTCGGGACTAGCGATCTACGAGCAGTACTTC
>TRBV6-2/TRBV6-3|TRBJ1-5|.|.
CASSFLQGNQPQHF
TGTGCCAGCAGCTTCTTACAGGGCAATCAGCCCCAGCATTTT
>TRBV7-9|TRBJ1-1|.|.
CASSSGGEAFF
TGTGCCAGCAGCTCTGGGGGCGAAGCTTTCTTT
>TRBV30|TRBJ1-1|TRBD1|.
CAWARQGGVSEAFF
TGTGCCTGGGCAAGACAGGGAGGAGTTTCTGAAGCTTTCTTT
>TRBV5-1|TRBJ2-5|TRBD2|.
CASSHQGGLMETQYF
TGCGCCAGCAGCCATCAGGGAGGGCTCATGGAGACCCAGTACTTC
>TRBV5-4|TRBJ2-4|TRBD1|.
CASSPQGAAKNIQYF
TGTGCCAGCAGCCCACAGGGGGCCGCCAAAAACATTCAGTACTTC
>TRBV29-1|TRBJ1-3|.|.
CSVGTGYTGNTIYF
TGCAGCGTCGGTACAGGGTATACGGGAAACACCATATATTTT
>TRBV19|TRBJ1-2|.|.
CASSWGSSNYGYTF
TGTGCCAGTAGTTGGGGCAGTTCTAACTATGGCTACACCTTC
>TRBV18|TRBJ1-2|TRBD1|.
CASSPGQGPDGYTF
TGTGCCAGCTCACCGGGACAGGGGCCGGATGGCTACACCTTC
>TRBV5-6|TRBJ1-1|TRBD1|.
CASSLSGTAVGTEAFF
TGTGCCAGCAGCTTGTCAGGGACAGCCGTGGGCACTGAAGCTTTCTTT
>TRBV25-1|TRBJ2-5|TRBD1|.
CASSELGTGSLGETQYF
TGTGCCAGCAGTGAATTGGGGACAGGGAGTCTCGGAGAGACCCAGTACTTC
>TRBV12-3/TRBV12-4|TRBJ2-1|.|.
CASSGGLLRQFF
TGTGCCAGCAGTGGGGGACTCCTACGGCAGTTCTTC
>TRBV7-2|TRBJ2-3|TRBD2|.
CASSSRRVAGPDTQYF
TGTGCCAGCAGCTCCCGTCGGGTAGCGGGTCCAGATACGCAGTATTTT
>TRBV5-5|TRBJ1-5|.|.
CASSSGGGWDSPQHF
TGTGCCAGCAGCTCGGGCGGCGGGTGGGATTCGCCCCAGCATTTT
>TRBV11-2|TRBJ2-3|.|.
CASRRTGNIFTDTQYF
TGTGCCAGCAGAAGAACAGGGAACATTTTCACAGATACGCAGTATTTT
>TRBV5-6|TRBJ1-3|.|.
CASSLAGGAGGNTIYF
TGTGCCAGCAGCTTGGCTGGGGGGGCGGGAGGAAACACCATATATTTT
>TRBV5-1|TRBJ2-2|TRBD2|.
CASRDGTSLTGELFF
TGCGCCAGCAGGGACGGGACTAGTCTCACCGGGGAGCTGTTTTTT
>TRBV10-2|TRBJ1-5|.|.
CASTGSTGNQPQHF
TGCGCCAGCACTGGGTCAACGGGCAATCAGCCCCAGCATTTT
>TRBV5-4|TRBJ1-1|.|.
CASSRTSGNTEAFF
TGTGCCAGCAGCCGAACGTCAGGGAACACTGAAGCTTTCTTT
>TRBV2|TRBJ1-5|.|.
CASRSARGQPQHF
TGTGCCAGCCGTTCGGCCAGGGGTCAGCCCCAGCATTTT
>TRBV7-2|TRBJ1-3|TRBD1|.
CASSLGTGFSGNTIYF
TGTGCCAGCAGCTTAGGGACAGGGTTCTCTGGAAACACCATATATTTT
>TRBV11-3|TRBJ1-1|.|.
CASSLRAFGGRRGTEAFF
TGTGCCAGCAGCTTAAGGGCTTTTGGCGGCAGACGAGGGACTGAAGCTTTCTTT
>TRBV6-1|TRBJ1-2|TRBD1|.
CASSETGGSGYTF
TGTGCCAGCAGTGAAACAGGGGGTTCTGGCTACACCTTC
>TRBV7-2|TRBJ2-5|TRBD2|once
CASSLRTRGLETQYF
TGTGCCAGCAGCTTAAGGACGCGGGGGTTAGAGACCCAGTACTTC
>TRBV6-4|TRBJ2-4|TRBD2|.
CASQTLAGDWGKNIQYF
TGTGCCAGCCAGACGCTAGCGGGAGATTGGGGAAAAAACATTCAGTACTTC
>TRBV24-1|TRBJ2-1|TRBD1|.
CATSEQGARSYNEQFF
TGTGCCACCAGCGAACAGGGGGCTAGGTCCTACAATGAGCAGTTCTTC
>TRBV10-3|TRBJ1-6|.|.
CAIRKNREPGSPLHF
TGTGCCATCAGGAAAAACAGGGAACCAGGTTCACCCCTCCACTTT
>TRBV6-6|TRBJ1-5|TRBD1|.
CASSYVTGVQPQHF
TGTGCCAGCAGTTACGTAACAGGGGTTCAGCCCCAGCATTTT
>TRBV27|TRBJ2-3|TRBD2|.
CASSPRTSGRARADTQYF
TGTGCCAGCAGTCCCCGGACTAGCGGGAGGGCCCGCGCAGATACGCAGTATTTT
>TRBV7-9|TRBJ2-5|.|once
CASSPDRRRTQYF
TGTGCCAGCAGCCCCGACAGGCGTAGGACCCAGTACTTC
>TRBV5-1|TRBJ1-2|.|.
CASSNAIGQLAGEGYTF
TGCGCCAGCAGTAATGCCATCGGACAGTTGGCAGGGGAGGGCTACACCTTC
>TRBV2|TRBJ2-3|TRBD2|.
CASSIESTGLASTDTQYF
TGTGCCAGCAGTATAGAGAGCACCGGACTAGCTAGCACAGATACGCAGTATTTT
>TRBV14|TRBJ1-2|TRBD1|.
CASSLRTGAGVLYGYTF
TGTGCCAGCAGCCTCCGGACAGGGGCAGGCGTGCTCTATGGCTACACCTTC
>TRBV9|TRBJ1-2|TRBD1|.
CASSLLPGQGGVSYGYTF
TGTGCCAGCAGCCTCCTTCCGGGACAGGGAGGGGTAAGCTATGGCTACACCTTC
>TRBV5-4|TRBJ2-1|.|.
CASSLGGGTTYNEQFF
TGTGCCAGCAGCTTGGGTGGCGGGACCACCTACAATGAGCAGTTCTTC
>TRBV5-1|TRBJ1-6|TRBD1|.
CASSLRPGTGQGYSPLHF
TGCGCCAGCAGCTTGAGGCCTGGGACAGGGCAAGGGTATTCACCCCTCCACTTT
>TRBV20-1|TRBJ2-1|TRBD2|.
CSASSGSSYNEQFF
TGCAGTGCTAGTAGCGGGAGCTCCTACAATGAGCAGTTCTTC
>TRBV29-1|TRBJ2-1|TRBD1|.
CSVGRGPNEQFF
TGCAGCGTTGGCAGGGGGCCCAATGAGCAGTTCTTC
>TRBV11-2|TRBJ2-1|.|.
CASSPASGSGYNEQFF
TGTGCCAGCAGCCCGGCGTCAGGAAGTGGATACAATGAGCAGTTCTTC
>TRBV7-2|TRBJ2-1|TRBD2|.
CASSTSSGTSGHNEQFF
TGTGCCAGCAGCACCTCCTCCGGGACTAGCGGACACAATGAGCAGTTCTTC
>TRBV9|TRBJ2-3|TRBD2|.
CASSVDRGGTSTDTQYF
TGTGCCAGCAGCGTAGATCGCGGGGGAACTAGCACAGATACGCAGTATTTT
>TRBV5-5|TRBJ2-7|.|once
CASSASLLEQYF
TGTGCCAGCAGCGCTAGTCTGCTCGAGCAGTACTTC
>TRBV29-1|TRBJ2-2|TRBD2|.
CSVVHSGRNTGELFF
TGCAGCGTTGTCCATAGCGGGAGAAACACCGGGGAGCTGTTTTTT
>TRBV29-1|TRBJ2-2|.|.
CSARIRGSTGELFF
TGCAGCGCAAGAATACGGGGGAGCACCGGGGAGCTGTTTTTT
>TRBV20-1|TRBJ2-3|.|few
CSASSDLRDTQYF
TGCAGTGCTAGTTCGGACTTGCGGGATACGCAGTATTTT
>TRBV5-1|TRBJ2-2|.|.
CASSLTIDTGELFF
TGCGCCAGCAGCCTAACTATCGACACCGGGGAGCTGTTTTTT
>TRBV3-1/TRBV3-2|TRBJ2-5|TRBD2|.
CASSQDRLAGGTQETQYF
TGTGCCAGCAGCCAAGATCGGCTAGCGGGGGGAACTCAAGAGACCCAGTACTTC
>TRBV27|TRBJ2-1|.|.
CASSFRTNLYNEQFF
TGTGCCAGCAGTTTCCGGACAAACCTATACAATGAGCAGTTCTTC
>TRBV7-9|TRBJ2-1|TRBD2|.
CASSLKGMGLAGGFLEQFF
TGTGCCAGCAGCTTAAAAGGGATGGGACTAGCGGGAGGGTTTTTGGAGCAGTTCTTC
>TRBV5-1|TRBJ1-4|.|few
CASSDPAEATNEKLFF
TGCGCCAGCAGCGATCCGGCTGAGGCGACTAATGAAAAACTGTTTTTT